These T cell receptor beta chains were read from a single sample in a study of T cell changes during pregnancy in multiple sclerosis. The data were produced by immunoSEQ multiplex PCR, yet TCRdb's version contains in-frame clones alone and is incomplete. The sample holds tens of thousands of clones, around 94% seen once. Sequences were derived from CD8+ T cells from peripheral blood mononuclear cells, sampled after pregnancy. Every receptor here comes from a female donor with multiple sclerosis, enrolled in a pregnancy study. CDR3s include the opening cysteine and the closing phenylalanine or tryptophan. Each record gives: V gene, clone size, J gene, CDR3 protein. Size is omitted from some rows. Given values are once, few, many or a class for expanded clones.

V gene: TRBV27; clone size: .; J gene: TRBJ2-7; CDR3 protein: CASSFRGPYEQYF
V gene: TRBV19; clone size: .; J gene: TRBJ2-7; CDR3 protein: CASSGGASEQYF
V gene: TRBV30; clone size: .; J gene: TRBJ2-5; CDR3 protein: CAWSGLGGLADGRETQYF
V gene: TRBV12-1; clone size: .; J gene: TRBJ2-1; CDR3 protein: CASSYDYYPFF
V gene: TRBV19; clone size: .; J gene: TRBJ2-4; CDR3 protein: CASGLAGGLDIQYF
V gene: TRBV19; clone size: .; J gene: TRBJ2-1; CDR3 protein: CASSTSAGEARTEQFF
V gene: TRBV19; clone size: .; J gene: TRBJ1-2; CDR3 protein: CASSLQGGGSGYTF
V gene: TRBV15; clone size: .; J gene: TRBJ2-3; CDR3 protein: CATSRALAGNTDTQYF
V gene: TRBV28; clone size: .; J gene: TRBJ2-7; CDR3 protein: CASSPAGTGPSGRADEQYF
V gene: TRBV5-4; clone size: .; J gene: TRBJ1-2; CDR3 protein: CASSPQGDGYTF
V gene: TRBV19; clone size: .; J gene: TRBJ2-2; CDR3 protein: CASSLSAGGIAGELFF
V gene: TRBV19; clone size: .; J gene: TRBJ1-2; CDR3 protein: CASGTAHDGYTF
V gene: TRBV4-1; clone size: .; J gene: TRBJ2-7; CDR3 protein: CASSQASDRATYEQYF
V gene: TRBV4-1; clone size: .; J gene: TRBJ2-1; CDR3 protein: CASSQNQGQGARGEQFF
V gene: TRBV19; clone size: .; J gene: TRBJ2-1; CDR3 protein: CASSRWPESPYNEQFF
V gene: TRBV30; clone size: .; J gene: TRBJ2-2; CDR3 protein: CAWSGTSGRRTGELFF
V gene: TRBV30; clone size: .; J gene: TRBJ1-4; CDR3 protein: CAWAGTGLGEKLFF
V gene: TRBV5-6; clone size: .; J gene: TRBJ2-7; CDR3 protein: CASSPDGSYEQYF
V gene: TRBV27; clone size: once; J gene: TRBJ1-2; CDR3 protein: CASSFAGGVYGYTF
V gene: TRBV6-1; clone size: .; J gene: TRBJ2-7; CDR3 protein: CASSEGHNYEQYF
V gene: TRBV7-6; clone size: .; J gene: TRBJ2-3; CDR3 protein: CASSLGRYGSGGTDTQYF
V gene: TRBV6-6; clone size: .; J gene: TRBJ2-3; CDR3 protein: CASSYGSSDTQYF
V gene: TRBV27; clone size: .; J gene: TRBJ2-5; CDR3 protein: CASSQEGTGRETQYF
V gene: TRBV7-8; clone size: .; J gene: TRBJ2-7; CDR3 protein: CASSLARVDEQYF
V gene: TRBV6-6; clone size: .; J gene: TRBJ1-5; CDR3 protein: CASTQGMGNQPQHF
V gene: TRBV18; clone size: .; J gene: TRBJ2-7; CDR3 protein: CASSLGAVPPYEQYF
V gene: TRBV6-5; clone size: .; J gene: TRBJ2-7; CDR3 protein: CASSYSPGLAGVEQYF
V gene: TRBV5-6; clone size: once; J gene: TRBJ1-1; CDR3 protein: CASSLGRGRAFF
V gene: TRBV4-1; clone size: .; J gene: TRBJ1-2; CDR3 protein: CASSQETGQSNYGYTF
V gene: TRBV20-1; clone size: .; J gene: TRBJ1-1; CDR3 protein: CSAIQGVEAFF
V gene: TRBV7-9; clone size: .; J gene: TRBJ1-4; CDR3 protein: CASSPAVGQGHEKLFF
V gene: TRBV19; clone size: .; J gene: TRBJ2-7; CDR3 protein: CASSAAAQGAYEQYF
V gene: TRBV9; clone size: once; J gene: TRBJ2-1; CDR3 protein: CASSGGGRAYNEQFF
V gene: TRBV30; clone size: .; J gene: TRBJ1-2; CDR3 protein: CAWSVRRDYNYGYTF
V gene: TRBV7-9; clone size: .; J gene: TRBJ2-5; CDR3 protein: CASSFDRDTQYF
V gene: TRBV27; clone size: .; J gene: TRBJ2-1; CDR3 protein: CASSSRTGNNEQFF
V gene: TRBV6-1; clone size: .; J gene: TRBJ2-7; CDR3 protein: CASSNRDNAYEQYF
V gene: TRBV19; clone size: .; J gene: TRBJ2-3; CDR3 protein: CASSTREYTQYF
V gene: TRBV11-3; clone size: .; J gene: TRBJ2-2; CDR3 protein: CASSSRGQYTGELFF
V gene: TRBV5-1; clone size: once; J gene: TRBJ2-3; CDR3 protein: CASSLAGGAWTTDTQYF
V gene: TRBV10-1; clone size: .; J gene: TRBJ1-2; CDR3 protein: CASSSQENYGYTF
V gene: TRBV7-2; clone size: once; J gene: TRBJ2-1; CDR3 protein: CASSKTDNEQFF
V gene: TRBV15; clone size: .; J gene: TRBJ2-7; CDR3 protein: CATSRDSLASSYEQYF
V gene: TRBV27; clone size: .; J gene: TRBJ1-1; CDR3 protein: CASSLSRAGNTEAFF
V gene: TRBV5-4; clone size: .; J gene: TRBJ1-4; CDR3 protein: CASSLGFTGQGEKLFF
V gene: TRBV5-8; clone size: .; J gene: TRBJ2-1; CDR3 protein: CASSRPSGNRNYNEQFF
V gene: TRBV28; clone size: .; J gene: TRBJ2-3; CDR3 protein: CASSLPPTSGRAVDTQYF
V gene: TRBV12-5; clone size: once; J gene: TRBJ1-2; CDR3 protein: CASGLYPLGAYGYTF